The 27 T cell receptor beta chains below all came from one sample that was sequenced in a study of OX40 agonist ivuxolimab in advanced cancers. Sequenced by immunoSEQ multiplex PCR; TCRdb stores in-frame clones only, minus some. The sample records tens of thousands of clones, about 91% being singletons. Source: CD4+ or CD8+ T cells sorted from blood, taken in a trial of the OX40 agonist ivuxolimab. The receptors originated from an adult with an advanced solid tumor such as melanoma, head and neck, liver or kidney cancer.

The V and J genes are TRBV2 and TRBJ1-5; D gene unclear. The CDR3 loop spans 13 amino acids. The V end was cut by 6 bases, the J end by 7 bases, with 13 bases between. CDR1 SNHLY and CDR2 FYNNEI come from the germline V gene. The CDR3 region has the DNA TGTGCCAGCAGCAGAGAGGAGGTCCAGCCCCAGCATTTT. Its translation is CASSREEVQPQHF. The whole variable domain, filled in from reference TRBV2 and TRBJ1-5, reads EPEVTQTPSHQVTQMGQEVILRCVPISNHLYFYWYRQILGQKVEFLVSFYNNEISEKSEIFDDQFSVERPDGSNFTLKIRSTKLEDSAMYFCASSREEVQPQHFGDGTRLSIL.

The J gene is TRBJ2-6, the V gene TRBV4-1; no firm D call. V was clipped by 0 bases and J by 0 bases, with 6 bases between them. Germline loops: CDR1 MGHRA, CDR2 YSYEKL. The CDR3 covers 16 residues. CDR3 coding DNA: TGCGCCAGCAGCCAAGAAATGCGCTCTGGGGCCAACGTCCTGACTTTC. Amino acids: CASSQEMRSGANVLTF.

The V and J genes are TRBV25-1 and TRBJ1-2; D is perhaps TRBD1 (5 bases). The germline CDR1 and CDR2 sequences are MGHDK and SYGVNS. The germline V and J ends were trimmed by 3 bases and 4 bases, with 21 bases remaining between them. This CDR3 is 17 amino acids long. CDR3 coding DNA: TGTGCCAGCAGTGATGGGGCCGCGCCAGGGTCAAGCTATGGCTACACCTTC. Its translation: CASSDGAAPGSSYGYTF.

Turning to this clone: At one of its ends the junction is not consistent with the germline gene, which may arise from a read error. The CDR3 nucleotides read TGTGCCAGCACTGAACAGGGGGACGGCACTGAAGCTTTCTTT. The encoded protein is CASTEQGDGTEAFF. V usage is TRBV2 and J usage is TRBJ1-1, with 8 bases fitting TRBD1. The CDR3 spans 14 residues. The germline V gene encodes CDR1 SNHLY and CDR2 FYNNEI.

The V gene is TRBV2, the J gene TRBJ2-5; D is perhaps TRBD2 (7 bases). The CDR3 runs to 14 residues. V gave up 4 bases and J gave up 5 bases, with 14 bases separating them. The germline gives CDR1 SNHLY, CDR2 FYNNEI. The CDR3 DNA sequence: TGTGCCAGCAGTGCTGGGGGGGGCCGTGAGACCCAGTACTTC. Translation: CASSAGGGRETQYF. The full variable domain, with the rest looked up from reference TRBV2 and TRBJ2-5, is EPEVTQTPSHQVTQMGQEVILRCVPISNHLYFYWYRQILGQKVEFLVSFYNNEISEKSEIFDDQFSVERPDGSNFTLKIRSTKLEDSAMYFCASSAGGGRETQYFGPGTRLLVL.

The V and J genes are TRBV11-2 and TRBJ1-3; unclear D gene. The V end lost 1 base, the J end lost 4 bases, and 8 bases lay between the germline ends. The CDR3 is made up of 14 amino acids. Germline-derived CDR1 and CDR2 are SGHAT and FQNNGV. The chain's CDR3 is CASSLAGGGNTIYF. The CDR3 DNA sequence: TGTGCCAGCAGCTTAGCAGGTGGCGGAAACACCATATATTTT.

The CDR3 loop is CASRRQGARTGELFF. The CDR3 region has the DNA TGTGCCAGCAGAAGACAGGGGGCGAGGACCGGGGAGCTGTTTTTT. V and J are TRBV28 and TRBJ2-2; TRBD1 agrees at 10 bases. CDR3 size: 15 residues. Germline CDR1 MDHEN, CDR2 SYDVKM. Losses at the gene ends were 6 bases for V and 5 bases for J; bases not matched to a gene: 6.

V and J are TRBV6-5 and TRBJ2-5; D is uncertain. V lost 10 bases to trimming and J lost 4 bases, with 13 bases between them. CDR3 size: 12 residues. The germline CDR1 and CDR2 sequences are MNHEY and SVGAGI. DNA for the CDR3: TGTGCCACAAACGCGGTGGCAGAGACCCAGTACTTC. Translating it yields CATNAVAETQYF.

The chain couples TRBV6-5 to TRBJ1-3; 7 bases align to TRBD1. Germline assignment: CDR1 MNHEY and CDR2 SVGAGI. The CDR3 length is 13 residues. Trimming removed 6 bases from V and 2 bases from J; junction bases left unmatched: 1. The chain's CDR3 is CASRDRAGNTIYF. The DNA of the CDR3 is TGTGCCAGCAGAGACAGGGCTGGAAACACCATATATTTT.

This clone appeared a few times. The chain carries TRBV5-4 and TRBJ1-5; D call uncertain. The CDR3 loop spans 13 amino acids. In germline, CDR1 is SGHNT, CDR2 YYREEE (reference sequence). V was trimmed by 5 bases and J by 1 base, leaving 7 bases between them. In DNA, the CDR3 is TGTGCCAGCAGTAGAGGGAGCAATCAGCCCCAGCATTTT. Translation gives CASSRGSNQPQHF.

The chain combines TRBV19 with TRBJ2-2, with 8 bases that match TRBD2. Per germline, CDR1 LNHDA and CDR2 SQIVND (reference sequence). The CDR3 sequence is 16 residues long. V shed 6 bases and J 0 bases; nucleotides not matched to a gene: 6. The CDR3 DNA sequence: TGTGCCAGTAGCTCCTACGGGGGGGCGAACACCGGGGAGCTGTTTTTT. Its translation: CASSSYGGANTGELFF.

CDR3 nucleotides: TGCGCCAGCAGCCAAGTACTGGGAGGAAGCAATCAGCCCCAGCATTTT. It yields the protein CASSQVLGGSNQPQHF. The chain uses TRBV4-1 and TRBJ1-5; the D is unclear. Trimming left V 1 base short and J 1 base short, with 11 bases between. The CDR3 is 16 residues long. Germline CDR1 and CDR2: MGHRA and YSYEKL.

The chain has TRBV5-1 and TRBJ2-1; 8 bases are a match to TRBD1. Germline trimming cut 5 bases from V and 5 bases from J; bases unmatched to any gene: 6. The CDR3 sequence is 14 residues long. The V gene's germline CDR1 is SGHRS and CDR2 YFSETQ. The CDR3 DNA follows: TGCGCCAGCAGGACCGGGACAGGTAACAATGAGCAGTTCTTC. Amino acid sequence: CASRTGTGNNEQFF.

The chain links TRBV7-9 to TRBJ2-2, with 9 bases that match TRBD1. CDR3 length equals 19 residues. Per the germline V gene, CDR1 is SEHNR and CDR2 is FQNEAQ (reference sequence). V shed 3 bases, J shed 4 bases, and the junction held 15 bases outside the gene matches. CDR3 amino acids: CASSFPGQGRGSPTGELFF. CDR3 DNA: TGTGCCAGCAGCTTCCCGGGACAGGGCAGGGGTAGCCCCACCGGGGAGCTGTTTTTT.

The CDR3 DNA reads TGTGCCAGTAGTATTACAAGGGAGGACATTCAGTACTTC. This codes for CASSITREDIQYF. The chain employs TRBV19 and TRBJ2-4, with a weak D call TRBD2 (6 bases). The V gene lost 3 bases and the J gene lost 8 bases, with 11 bases spanning the gap. CDR3 size: 13 residues. Germline V gene sequence: CDR1 LNHDA, CDR2 SQIVND (reference sequence).

This rearrangement joins TRBV28 to TRBJ1-4; D gene unclear. The CDR3 is 12 amino acids. CDR1 and CDR2 (germline): MDHEN, SYDVKM. Trimming removed 8 bases at V and 14 bases at J, with 18 bases between. For the CDR3, the DNA is TGTGCCAGCGGCGGGTTTCGGGCGCAGCTGTTTTTT. It encodes CASGGFRAQLFF.

V is TRBV5-8 and J is TRBJ2-3, with D possibly being TRBD1 (5 bases). The V gene's germline CDR1 is SGHTS and CDR2 YDEGEE. V was trimmed by 1 base and J by 1 base, leaving 7 bases between them. The CDR3 contains 14 residues. For the CDR3, the DNA is TGTGCCAGCAGCTTGAGACAGCGCACAGATACGCAGTATTTT. Protein: CASSLRQRTDTQYF. Full variable domain (remainder filled in from reference TRBV5-8 and TRBJ2-3): EAGVTQSPTHLIKTRGQQATLRCSPISGHTSVYWYQQALGLGLQFLLWYDEGEERNRGNFPPRFSGRQFPNYSSELNVNALELEDSALYLCASSLRQRTDTQYFGPGTRLTVL.

The CDR3 bases are TGTGCCAGCAGTGAATTGATCGGTGGCCAGCCCCAGCATTTT. Translating it yields CASSELIGGQPQHF. The chain uses TRBV6-1 and TRBJ1-5; no clear D. Looked up from germline, CDR1 is MNHNS and CDR2 is SASEGT. V was cut by 2 bases and J by 7 bases, with 12 bases left in between. The CDR3 totals 14 residues.

The rearrangement links TRBV2 to TRBJ1-4; no reliable D call. Trimming shortened V by 2 bases and J by 10 bases, and 11 bases separated the two germline ends. Germline-derived CDR1 and CDR2 are SNHLY and FYNNEI. The CDR3 contains 13 residues. The DNA for the CDR3 is TGTGCCAGCAGTGAACAGAATGGCGGAAAACTGTTTTTT. Its protein is CASSEQNGGKLFF.

The chain employs TRBV6-5 and TRBJ2-7; tentatively, D is TRBD1 or TRBD2 (5 bases each). This CDR3 spans 12 amino acids. CDR1 and CDR2 from the germline V gene are MNHEY and SVGAGI. V was shortened by 6 bases and J by 6 bases, with 12 bases between the two germline ends. Here the CDR3 DNA reads TGTGCCAGCAGCCCCCGAGGGGTCGAGCAGTACTTC. Encoded protein: CASSPRGVEQYF.

CDR3 bases: TGTGCCAGTAGTCTACCAGGGGCGATAGGACGCAATCAGCCCCAGCATTTT. The encoded protein is CASSLPGAIGRNQPQHF. The genes are TRBV19 and TRBJ1-5; D is possibly TRBD1 (6 bases). Germline-derived CDR1 and CDR2 are LNHDA and SQIVND (reference sequence). There are 17 residues in the CDR3. Trimming took 5 bases from V and 2 from J, leaving 19 bases between them.

The chain is built from TRBV6-6 and TRBJ2-7; TRBD1 agrees at 9 bases. In germline, CDR1 is MNHNY, CDR2 SVGAGI (reference sequence). With 7 bases clipped from V and 2 bases from J, the junction kept 6 bases outside the gene matches. The CDR3 contains 14 residues. The CDR3 sequence is CASISDRGAYEQYF. The CDR3 coding sequence is TGTGCCAGCATATCTGACAGGGGGGCCTACGAGCAGTACTTC.

CDR3 sequence reads: CASRTSENTEAFF. The CDR3 bases are TGTGCCAGCAGAACCTCGGAGAACACTGAAGCTTTCTTT. The V gene is TRBV28, the J gene TRBJ1-1; no clear D gene. V was trimmed by 6 bases and J by 1 base, leaving 9 bases between them. This CDR3 spans 13 amino acids. The germline V gene has CDR1 MDHEN and CDR2 SYDVKM.

The V call is TRBV11-2, the J call TRBJ2-2; TRBD2 matches 7 bases. Germline assignment: CDR1 SGHAT and CDR2 FQNNGV. V gave up 5 bases and J gave up 6 bases; unmatched junction bases: 6. The CDR3 runs 14 residues. Here the CDR3 DNA reads TGTGCCAGCAGCCCTCTAGCGGCCGCCGGGGAGCTGTTTTTT. This gives the protein CASSPLAAAGELFF.

This chain connects TRBV4-3 to TRBJ2-2; D call uncertain. This CDR3 has 16 residues. Trimming took off 3 bases at V and 0 bases at J, with 11 bases between the two ends. Germline V gives CDR1 LGHNA, CDR2 YSLEER. CDR3 protein: CASSQYTSANTGELFF. The DNA for the CDR3 is TGCGCCAGCAGCCAGTACACCAGTGCGAACACCGGGGAGCTGTTTTTT.

This clone has just one count. The chain employs TRBV10-1 and TRBJ2-7; 7 bases align to TRBD1. Germline V gene sequence: CDR1 WNHNN, CDR2 SYGVQD (reference sequence). The CDR3 sequence is 13 residues long. J lost 6 bases, V lost 6 bases, and 8 bases had no gene match. The CDR3: CASSSDRESEQYF. CDR3 in DNA: TGCGCCAGCAGCTCCGACAGGGAAAGCGAGCAGTACTTC.

This chain connects TRBV5-4 to TRBJ2-3; TRBD2 matches 9 bases. Per the germline V gene, CDR1 is SGHNT and CDR2 is YYREEE (reference sequence). J was trimmed by 2 bases and V by 4 bases; bases with no gene match: 5. The length of the CDR3 is 15 residues. CDR3 sequence: CASSKREAHTDTQYF. DNA of the CDR3: TGTGCCAGCAGCAAGCGGGAGGCCCACACAGATACGCAGTATTTT.